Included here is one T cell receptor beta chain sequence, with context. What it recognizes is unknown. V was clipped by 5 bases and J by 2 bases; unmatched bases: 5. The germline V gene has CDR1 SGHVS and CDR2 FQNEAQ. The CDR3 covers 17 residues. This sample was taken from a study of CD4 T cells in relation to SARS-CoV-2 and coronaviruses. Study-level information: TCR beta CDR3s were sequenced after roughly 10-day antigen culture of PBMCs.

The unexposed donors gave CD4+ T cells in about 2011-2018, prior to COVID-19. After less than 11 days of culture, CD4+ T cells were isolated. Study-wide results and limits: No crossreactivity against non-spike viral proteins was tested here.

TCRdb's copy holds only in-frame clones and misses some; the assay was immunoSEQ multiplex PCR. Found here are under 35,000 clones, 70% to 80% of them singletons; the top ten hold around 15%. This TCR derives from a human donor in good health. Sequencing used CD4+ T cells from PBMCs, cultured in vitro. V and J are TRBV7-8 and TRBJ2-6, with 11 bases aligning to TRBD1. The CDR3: CASSRGTGGTGANVLTF. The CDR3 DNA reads TGTGCCAGCAGCAGAGGGACAGGGGGTACTGGGGCCAACGTCCTGACTTTC.